This T cell receptor beta chain originates from a study of blood T cell repertoires in COVID-19 (TCRdb year 2020). A note on the overall study: The collaborator samples originated in the United States, Italy and Spain and spanned the acute and convalescent phases of COVID-19. The dataset comprised deeply sampled blood TCRbeta repertoires from subjects exposed to, actively infected with, or recovered from COVID-19. Samples were obtained from the ongoing ImmuneRACE study (first 160 participants) and from about 1,300 subjects provided by 6 global collaborators. Where available, HLA class I and class II types were taken from metadata supplied by the sample provider and were not determined by assay-based typing. The repertoires were made available in a free public database intended to serve as a resource for research on the immune response to SARS-CoV-2. Sample metadata almost always included a de-identified subject ID, COVID-19 status, age in years and sex. The prospective study material was composed of cDNA or gDNA derived from T cells, B-cell-depleted T cells, or PBMCs. Study-level results and caveats: How much clinical and demographic metadata was included differed by source and by participant, and the metadata was provided uncurated.

Each collaborating institution followed its own protocols to collect whole blood in K2EDTA tubes. Collaborator samples were shipped for TCRbeta analysis as frozen whole blood, isolated PBMCs, or DNA extracted from either sample type. The immunoSEQ Assay, a bias-controlled multiplex PCR, was used to amplify TCRbeta CDR3 regions from genomic DNA. Per the authors' processing: The number of nucleated cells in each sample was estimated from the amplification of reference gene primers within the assay. Sequence reads were collapsed and filtered to measure the absolute abundance of every unique TCRbeta CDR3 rearrangement. For each sample, productive Simpson clonality was calculated by taking the square root of Simpson's diversity index across productive rearrangements. Drawn from immuneACCESS, this table holds only the in-frame rearrangements with V and J called that TCRdb kept. Clones are partly lost; checked studies trace under half to an unresolved V gene and leave the rest unexplained. V and J calls and clone size are as listed in that table; D and trimming were resolved from the DNA. Here the sample has some 150,000 clones; 70% to 90% occur a single time. The ten biggest clones cover 2% to 3% of the sample.

From cysteine to phenylalanine, the CDR3 is 13 amino acids long. The kept DNA is CDR3 alone, 39 bases in frame from the first base. CDR1 and CDR2, looked up from the germline V gene (reference sequence), are LNHDA and SQIVND. V loses 1 base, J loses 4 bases, and the germline ends lie 7 bases apart. A note on this clone: Its antigen remains unidentified. Base qualities are not provided; no much larger clone lies one nucleotide away.

Recombination linked TRBV19 to TRBJ1-2, with a weak D call of TRBD1 (6 bases match). Sequenced sample: peripheral blood. This clonotype was obtained from a woman aged 70-85 years with acute or convalescent COVID-19. CDR3 loop: CASSIGQAYGYTF. The DNA reads as follows: TGTGCCAGTAGTATAGGACAGGCCTATGGCTACACCTTC.